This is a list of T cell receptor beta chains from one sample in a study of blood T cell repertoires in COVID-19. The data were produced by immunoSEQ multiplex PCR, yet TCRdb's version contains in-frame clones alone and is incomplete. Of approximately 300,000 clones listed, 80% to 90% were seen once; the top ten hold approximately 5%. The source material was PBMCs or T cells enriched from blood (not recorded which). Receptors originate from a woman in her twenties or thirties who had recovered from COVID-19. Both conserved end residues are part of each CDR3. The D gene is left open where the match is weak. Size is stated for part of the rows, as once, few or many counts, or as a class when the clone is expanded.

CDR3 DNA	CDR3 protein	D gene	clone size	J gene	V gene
TGTGCCAGCAGTTTAATCCATATTAGTGAGCAGTTCTTC	CASSLIHISEQFF	NA	once	TRBJ2-1	TRBV12-3/TRBV12-4
TGTGCCAGCAGCCCGAAGGAGACAGCGTACACTGAAGCTTTCTTT	CASSPKETAYTEAFF	NA	NA	TRBJ1-1	TRBV5-4
TGTGCCAGCAGCCCCCCGGGAAACACCATATATTTT	CASSPPGNTIYF	NA	NA	TRBJ1-3	TRBV3-1/TRBV3-2
TGTGCCAGCAGTTCCCGGGACACTTATAACTATGGCTACACCTTC	CASSSRDTYNYGYTF	NA	NA	TRBJ1-2	TRBV6-2/TRBV6-3
TGCGCCAGCAGCTTGGTGGCTAGCGGGGGCACAGATACGCAGTATTTT	CASSLVASGGTDTQYF	TRBD2	NA	TRBJ2-3	TRBV5-1
TGTGCCAGTAGCCTTACGGGGGGGAACTATGGCTACACCTTC	CASSLTGGNYGYTF	NA	NA	TRBJ1-2	TRBV19
TGTGCCAGCAGCGGTGGACTAGCGGGGGGGCGAGAGACCCAGTACTTC	CASSGGLAGGRETQYF	TRBD2	NA	TRBJ2-5	TRBV5-4
TGTGCCAGCAGCTATACAGTGGGCAGCACTGAAGCTTTCTTT	CASSYTVGSTEAFF	NA	NA	TRBJ1-1	TRBV7-9
TGTGCTAGTGGCCACCCGGACACGTATAGCAATCAGCCCCAGCATTTT	CASGHPDTYSNQPQHF	NA	NA	TRBJ1-5	TRBV12-5
TGTGCCAGTAGTGTCCTCGGGGGGGCTGGAGAGACCCAGTACTTC	CASSVLGGAGETQYF	TRBD2	NA	TRBJ2-5	TRBV19
TGTGCCAGCAACCCCCTGGACAGGGCTCGGCGCCCTGAAGCTTTCTTT	CASNPLDRARRPEAFF	TRBD1	NA	TRBJ1-1	TRBV7-3
TGTGCCAGCAGTTTCTTTGCGGGGGGGCTTAATGAGCAGTTCTTC	CASSFFAGGLNEQFF	TRBD2	NA	TRBJ2-1	TRBV27
TGTGCCAGCAATCCCCCGGGGGTACGAACTGAAGCTTTCTTT	CASNPPGVRTEAFF	NA	NA	TRBJ1-1	TRBV6-5
TGTGCCAGCAGCCCTACTCCGTCGGGGACCCAGTACTTC	CASSPTPSGTQYF	NA	few	TRBJ2-5	TRBV5-6
TGCGCCAGCAGCCTGGAGGGGGTCACTGGGGCCAACGTCCTGACTTTC	CASSLEGVTGANVLTF	NA	NA	TRBJ2-6	TRBV5-1
TGTGCCAGCAGTTACTCGACACTCAACTATGGCTACACCTTC	CASSYSTLNYGYTF	NA	NA	TRBJ1-2	TRBV6-5
TGCGCCAGCAGCTTGGTGGGACAGGGGAGCTCTGGAAACACCATATATTTT	CASSLVGQGSSGNTIYF	TRBD1	NA	TRBJ1-3	TRBV5-1
TGTGCCAGTAGTACCCTACGGGACACCACGAATGGCTACACCTTC	CASSTLRDTTNGYTF	NA	NA	TRBJ1-2	TRBV19
TGTGCCAGCAGCAAACAGGGGGGGATGGATGGCTACACCTTC	CASSKQGGMDGYTF	TRBD1	many	TRBJ1-2	TRBV6-5
TGTGCCAGCAGCTACGCAGGTTCCTACGAGCAGTACTTC	CASSYAGSYEQYF	NA	NA	TRBJ2-7	TRBV7-9
TGTGCCATCAGGTTGGGACAGAGCACAGATACGCAGTATTTT	CAIRLGQSTDTQYF	TRBD1	NA	TRBJ2-3	TRBV10-3
TGTGCCTGGAGTCTAGCGGGGGGCTCCGAGCAGTACTTC	CAWSLAGGSEQYF	TRBD2	NA	TRBJ2-7	TRBV30
TGTGCCAGCAGTCGCTTGAGAGAGGGAGCGGGTGAGCAGTTCTTC	CASSRLREGAGEQFF	NA	NA	TRBJ2-1	TRBV7-9
TGTGCCAGCAGTTACTCGGGGGACAGGGCCTACGAGCAGTACTTC	CASSYSGDRAYEQYF	TRBD1	NA	TRBJ2-7	TRBV6-6
TGTGCCAGCAGCCCGACCGTCGGCGGGGGGCAAAACGGGGAGCTGTTTTTT	CASSPTVGGGQNGELFF	TRBD2	NA	TRBJ2-2	TRBV7-2
TGTGCCACCAGTGACGCCCCCGGGACAGGGTCTCATTCGAACACCGGGGAGCTGTTTTTT	CATSDAPGTGSHSNTGELFF	TRBD1	NA	TRBJ2-2	TRBV24-1
TGCGCCAGCAGCTTGGTGTCTAGCGGGATCCCTGGGAACGAGCAGTACTTC	CASSLVSSGIPGNEQYF	TRBD2	NA	TRBJ2-7	TRBV5-1